Below are 7 T cell receptor beta chains sequenced from a single sample in a study of a mutant IDH1 vaccine in newly diagnosed glioma. The antigens these receptors bind are not known. Time point noted: week 23, last vaccination. The investigators gave 300 ug of mutant IDH1 20-mer peptide in each vaccine dose, together with topical imiquimod. The data were produced by immunoSEQ multiplex PCR, yet TCRdb's version contains in-frame clones alone and is incomplete. The table lists roughly 74,000 clones, more than 70% of them singletons, with approximately 0.8% in the top ten. Sample: PBMCs, taken from a glioma patient whose treatment included an IDH1 peptide vaccine. Receptor source: a woman in her fifties or sixties with glioma.

The chain joins TRBV19 to TRBJ1-6; the D gene is possibly TRBD1 (6 bases). The CDR3 contains 15 residues. V was cut by 6 bases and J by 4 bases, with 13 bases left in between. Looked up from germline, CDR1 is LNHDA and CDR2 is SQIVND (reference sequence). CDR3 bases: TGTGCCAGTAGCCTACAGGGATTTTATAATTCACCCCTCCACTTT. Amino acids: CASSLQGFYNSPLHF.

The gene calls are TRBV4-1 and TRBJ1-3; D is uncertain. Germline V gives CDR1 MGHRA, CDR2 YSYEKL. The CDR3 is 15 amino acids. Trimming cost V 3 bases and J 0 bases, with 9 bases left between them. The DNA of the CDR3 is TGCGCCAGCAGCCACCGGCTGAGCTCTGGAAACACCATATATTTT. Its translation is CASSHRLSSGNTIYF.

The rearrangement uses TRBV11-3 and TRBJ2-3; the D is unclear. Trimming removed 1 base from V and 2 bases from J, with 4 bases in between. The germline V gene encodes CDR1 SGHNT and CDR2 YENEEA. The CDR3 totals 13 residues. Written as DNA, the CDR3 is TGTGCCAGCAGCTTAGGACTCACAGATACGCAGTATTTT. Protein: CASSLGLTDTQYF.

This chain links TRBV9 with TRBJ1-2; 11 nucleotides match TRBD1. CDR3 length: 20 residues. The germline V gene has CDR1 SGDLS and CDR2 YYNGEE. Trimming cost V 0 bases and J 2 bases; bases outside gene matches: 15. CDR3 nucleotide sequence: TGTGCCAGCAGCGTAGACCTCGGACAGGGGGCGCGAGGATGGAACTATGGCTACACCTTC. It is translated as CASSVDLGQGARGWNYGYTF.

The V gene is TRBV4-1, the J gene TRBJ2-7; no reliable D call. The CDR3 contains 15 residues. CDR1 and CDR2 from the germline V gene are MGHRA and YSYEKL. Trimming took 0 bases from V and 4 from J, leaving 13 bases between them. The CDR3: CASSQDRVRYYEQYF. The DNA of the CDR3 is TGCGCCAGCAGCCAAGATCGGGTCAGATATTACGAGCAGTACTTC.

The chain links TRBV6-5 to TRBJ2-7, with D uncertain. The V end lost 2 bases, the J end lost 6 bases, and 11 bases lay between the germline ends. Germline CDR1 and CDR2: MNHEY and SVGAGI. This CDR3 is 13 amino acids long. The CDR3 protein is CASSYPPPGEQYF. The CDR3 DNA follows: TGTGCCAGCAGTTACCCCCCTCCGGGCGAGCAGTACTTC.

The CDR3 region is CASSSDRGTEAFF. The CDR3 DNA reads TGTGCCAGCAGCTCGGACAGGGGGACTGAAGCTTTCTTT. The chain carries TRBV7-8 and TRBJ1-1; 10 positions match TRBD1. The CDR3 extends over 13 amino acids. CDR1 and CDR2 (germline): SGHVS, FQNEAQ. J lost 5 bases, V lost 4 bases, and 1 base had no gene match.